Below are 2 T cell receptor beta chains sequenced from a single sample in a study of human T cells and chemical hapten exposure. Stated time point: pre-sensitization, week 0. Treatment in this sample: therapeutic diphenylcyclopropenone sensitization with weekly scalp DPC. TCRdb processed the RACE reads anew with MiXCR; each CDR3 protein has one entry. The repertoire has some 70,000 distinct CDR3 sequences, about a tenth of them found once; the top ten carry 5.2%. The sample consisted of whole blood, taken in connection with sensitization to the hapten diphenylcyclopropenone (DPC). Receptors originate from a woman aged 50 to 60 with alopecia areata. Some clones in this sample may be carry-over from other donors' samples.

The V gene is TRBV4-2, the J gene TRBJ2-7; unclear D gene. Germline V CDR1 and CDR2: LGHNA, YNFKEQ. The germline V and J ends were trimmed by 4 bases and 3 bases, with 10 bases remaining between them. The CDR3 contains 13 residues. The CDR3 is CASSPDGNYEQYF. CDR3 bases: TGTGCCAGCAGCCCGGACGGAAACTACGAGCAGTACTTC.

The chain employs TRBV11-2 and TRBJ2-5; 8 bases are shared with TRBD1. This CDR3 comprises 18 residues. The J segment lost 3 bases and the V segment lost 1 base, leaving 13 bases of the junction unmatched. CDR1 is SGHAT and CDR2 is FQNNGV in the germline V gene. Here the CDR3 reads CASSLGRAGTGLKETQYF. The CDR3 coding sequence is TGTGCCAGCAGCTTAGGCCGGGCCGGGACAGGCTTAAAAGAGACCCAGTACTTC.